What follows are 3 T cell receptor beta chains derived from one specimen sequenced in a study of technical replicates of blood from several donors. Sequencing was performed with immunoSEQ multiplex PCR; in TCRdb, only in-frame clones are kept and a portion is missing. This sample yields fewer than 80,000 clones, of which around nine tenths are seen a single time; 4.8% belongs to the top ten. The material sequenced was PBMCs. The source of these receptors is a human donor in good health. Some clones in this sample may be carry-over from other donors' samples.

This clone has just a few counts. Additional DNA sequences in this sample encode the identical CDR3. This chain uses TRBV6-5 with TRBJ1-5; 10 nucleotides align to TRBD1. Germline assignment: CDR1 MNHEY and CDR2 SVGAGI. The CDR3 is made up of 14 amino acids. Unmatched junction bases numbered 4, after V lost 4 bases and J lost 7 bases. Written as DNA, the CDR3 is TGTGCCAGCAGTTTGACAGGGGGCGGGCAGCCCCAGCATTTT. As protein: CASSLTGGGQPQHF.

The J gene is TRBJ2-7, the V gene TRBV4-1; TRBD1 agrees at 8 bases. In germline, CDR1 is MGHRA, CDR2 YSYEKL. The CDR3 extends over 16 amino acids. V shed 0 bases and J 3 bases; nucleotides not matched to a gene: 7. CDR3 DNA: TGCGCCAGCAGCCAAGATCCACAGGGGGGATTCTACGAGCAGTACTTC. This sequence encodes CASSQDPQGGFYEQYF.

V is TRBV11-2 and J is TRBJ1-3; TRBD1 is a possible D gene (5 bases). The ends were cut back, 6 bases at V and 0 bases at J, with 15 bases in the middle. This CDR3 is 16 amino acids long. Germline V lookup: CDR1 SGHAT, CDR2 FQNNGV. This chain's CDR3 is CASSYSPTASGNTIYF. As DNA, the CDR3 is TGTGCCAGCAGTTACTCCCCGACAGCCTCTGGAAACACCATATATTTT.